The 2 T cell receptor beta chains presented below share a single source sample, sequenced in a study of memory CD4+ T cells and cytomegalovirus serostatus. Using immunoSEQ multiplex PCR, the repertoire was profiled, and TCRdb retains in-frame clones only, with some absent. This sample has 50,000 or so clones, with roughly four fifths found just once. The sort gate was single viable CD3+CD4+CD8-CD45RO+ cells for memory CD4+ T cells. The sample comprised memory CD4+ T cells from blood. The receptors were sampled from an adult in good health and CMV-seronegative.

The V and J genes are TRBV5-6 and TRBJ1-6, with D maybe TRBD1 (5 bases). Trimming removed 4 bases at V and 8 bases at J, with 10 bases between. There are 13 residues in the CDR3. Germline loops: CDR1 SGHDT, CDR2 YYEEEE. For the CDR3, the DNA is TGTGCCAGCAGCATAGGCAGGGATTCACCCCTCCACTTT. Translation: CASSIGRDSPLHF.

This clone was observed a single time. This sequence joins TRBV6-4 and TRBJ2-3, with D possibly matching TRBD2 (5 bases). This CDR3 is built from 15 residues. The ends were cut back, 6 bases at V and 6 bases at J, with 19 bases in the middle. CDR1 and CDR2 from the germline V gene are MRHNA and SNTAGT. As DNA, the CDR3 is TGTGCCAGCAGCAAAACGTGGGGTAGCGTGGATACGCAGTATTTT. This sequence encodes CASSKTWGSVDTQYF.